This TCR beta chain derives from a study of T cell responses to AZD1222 COVID-19 vaccine. General study results and limits: Females made up more of the donors, who were largely white British, and clonal diversity may have come out too low. Reportedly, nearly half of unique spike TCRs recognized epitopes outside B.1.351/B.1.1.7 mutations.

V gave up 0 bases and J gave up 7 bases, with 10 bases separating them. The CDR3 consists of 15 residues. The germline V gene has CDR1 LGHDT and CDR2 YNNKEL (reference sequence). Some clones are missing from TCRdb's copy, which holds only in-frame ones; the method was immunoSEQ multiplex PCR. The table shows roughly 100,000 clones, with approximately 90% occurring only once. Turning to this clone: Antigen: not known.

Sample: peripheral blood, taken on day 0 of AZD1222 vaccination. The clonotype comes from an adult in good health. The chain combines TRBV3-1 (or the pseudogene TRBV3-2) with TRBJ1-6, with D unresolved. The CDR3 protein is CASSQDRVSNSPLHF. The CDR3 DNA sequence: TGTGCCAGCAGCCAAGATAGGGTGTCAAATTCACCCCTCCACTTT.